Below are 5 T cell receptor beta chains sequenced from a single sample in a study. From the 5' RACE reads, TCRdb called clonotypes with MiXCR, one entry per CDR3 protein. The top ten clones hold roughly 3.5% of a sample with some 31,000 distinct CDR3 sequences, approximately 24% of them seen once. The specimen sequenced was naive CD4+ T cells sorted from a lymph node. The sample's subset: naive CD4+ T cells, CD4+CD45RA+CD25-. The source of these receptors is a female donor with breast cancer.

This clonotype has a count of ten or more. DNA of the CDR3: TGCAGCGTTGCAGGACTAGCGGGGCCCTACGAGCAGTACTTC. This encodes CSVAGLAGPYEQYF. V gene TRBV29-1 combines with J gene TRBJ2-7; 12 positions agree with TRBD2. The CDR3 is 14 amino acids. Germline CDR1 SQVTM, CDR2 ANQGSEA. J gave up 2 bases and V 4 bases, and 3 bases lay outside the gene matches.

The chain employs TRBV20-1 and TRBJ1-4; perhaps TRBD1 as D (5 bases). Germline V gene sequence: CDR1 DFQATT, CDR2 SNEGSKA (reference sequence). V was pared by 3 bases and J by 10 bases, with 24 bases between. CDR3 size: 16 residues. CDR3 nucleotides: TGCAGTGCTAGTCGGCAAGGGGTACCGCTAGATGGAAAACTGTTTTTT. Its translation is CSASRQGVPLDGKLFF.

Of note for this clonotype: A single base separates this from a much larger clone, so it may be a read error. V gene TRBV6-1 combines with J gene TRBJ2-3; D is unclear. This CDR3 comprises 13 residues. V gave up 8 bases and J gave up 2 bases, with 11 bases separating them. Germline V gene sequence: CDR1 MNHNS, CDR2 SASEGT. The CDR3 loop reads CASPSSPTDTQYF. The CDR3 DNA follows: TGTGCCAGCCCCTCCAGCCCCACAGATACGCAGTATTTT.

By share, this clonotype counts as medium-sized (0.01 to 0.1%). The rearrangement links TRBV5-1 to TRBJ1-1; D gene ambiguous. V was shortened by 4 bases and J by 2 bases, with 12 bases between the two germline ends. The germline V gene encodes CDR1 SGHRS and CDR2 YFSETQ. The CDR3 consists of 14 residues. The CDR3, as DNA: TGCGCCAGCAGCCGTGGCTCAGGAAACACTGAAGCTTTCTTT. It codes for CASSRGSGNTEAFF. Complete variable domain (other parts from reference TRBV5-1 and TRBJ1-1): KAGVTQTPRYLIKTRGQQVTLSCSPISGHRSVSWYQQTPGQGLQFLFEYFSETQRNKGNFPGRFSGRQFSNSRSEMNVSTLELGDSALYLCASSRGSGNTEAFFGQGTRLTVV.

J is TRBJ2-3 and V is TRBV7-6; D not certain. Germline V CDR1 and CDR2: SGHVS, FNYEAQ. Trimming shortened V by 5 bases and J by 6 bases, and 15 bases separated the two germline ends. CDR3 length: 14 amino acids. In DNA form, the CDR3 reads TGTGCCAGCAGCCTCTCGGCCGCGGCTGATACGCAGTATTTT. It is translated as CASSLSAAADTQYF.